This T cell receptor beta chain stems from a study of shared clonotypes between healthy human individuals. The CDR3 has 12 amino acids. The ends were cut back, 4 bases at V and 3 bases at J, with 8 bases in the middle. CDR1 SGHTS and CDR2 YDEGEE come from the germline V gene. Whole-study results and caveats: Relative to their counterparts shared across all four donors, non-shared clonotypes exhibited diminished generation probabilities. Depth was large, yet rarefaction showed that sorted-subset sequencing was incomplete.

Concerning this clone: Its specificity is not known.

TCRdb keeps only in-frame clones here, not all; method: immunoSEQ multiplex PCR. The sample carries about 510,000 clones, almost 97% recorded once. The sample consisted of naive CD4+ T cells sorted from blood. Subset: CD45RA+ positively selected. The TCR originated in a woman aged 25 to 45 in good health. This chain connects TRBV5-8 to TRBJ2-7, with unresolved D. In DNA, the CDR3 is TGTGCCAGCAGCAAGGCCCACTACGAGCAGTACTTC. Encoded protein: CASSKAHYEQYF.